The clone carrying this TCR beta chain was seen only once. Antigen specificity is unknown. This sample was taken from a study of cytomegalovirus exposure and HLA in healthy donors. General observations from the study: The investigators catalogued under 200 TCR beta chains as cytomegalovirus-associated. Many donors carried some public TCRs, although rarity characterized most TCR sequences. Presence/absence analyses supposed approximately even sequencing depth among donors. In an earlier analysis, about 87% or about 30%: the productive usage of most TCR beta V segments.

PCR employed 60 Vbeta and 13 Jbeta primers. Profiling relied on immunoSEQ multiplex PCR, and the TCRdb table lists in-frame clones only, not all of them. This sample has around 99,000 clones, with about 80% found just once. The CDR3 contains 12 residues. Between the trimmed V and J ends, which lost 6 bases and 4 bases, there was a span of 9 bases. Germline CDR1 is LNHDA and CDR2 is SQIVND (reference sequence). The TCR comes from a woman aged 45-60 years in good health and CMV-seropositive. This rearrangement joins TRBV19 to TRBJ1-1; D uncertain. Sequencing was performed on PBMCs. The DNA of the CDR3 is TGTGCCAGTAGCCGGGGTGTCACTGAAGCTTTCTTT. It yields the protein CASSRGVTEAFF.